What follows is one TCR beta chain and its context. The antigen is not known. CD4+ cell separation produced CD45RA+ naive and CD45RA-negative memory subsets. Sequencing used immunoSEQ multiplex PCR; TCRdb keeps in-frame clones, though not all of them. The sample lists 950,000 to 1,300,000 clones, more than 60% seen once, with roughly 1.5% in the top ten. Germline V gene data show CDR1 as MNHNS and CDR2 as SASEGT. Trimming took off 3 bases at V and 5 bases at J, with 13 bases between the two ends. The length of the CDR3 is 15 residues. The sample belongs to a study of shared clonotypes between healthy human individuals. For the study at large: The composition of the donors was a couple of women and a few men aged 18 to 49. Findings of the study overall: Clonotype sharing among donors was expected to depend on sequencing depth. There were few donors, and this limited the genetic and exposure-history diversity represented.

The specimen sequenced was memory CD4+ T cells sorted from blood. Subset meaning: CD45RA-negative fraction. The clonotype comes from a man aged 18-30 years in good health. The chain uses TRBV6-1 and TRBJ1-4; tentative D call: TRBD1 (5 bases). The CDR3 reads CASSDRDQGNEKLFF. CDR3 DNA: TGTGCCAGCAGTGACCGGGACCAGGGAAATGAAAAACTGTTTTTT.